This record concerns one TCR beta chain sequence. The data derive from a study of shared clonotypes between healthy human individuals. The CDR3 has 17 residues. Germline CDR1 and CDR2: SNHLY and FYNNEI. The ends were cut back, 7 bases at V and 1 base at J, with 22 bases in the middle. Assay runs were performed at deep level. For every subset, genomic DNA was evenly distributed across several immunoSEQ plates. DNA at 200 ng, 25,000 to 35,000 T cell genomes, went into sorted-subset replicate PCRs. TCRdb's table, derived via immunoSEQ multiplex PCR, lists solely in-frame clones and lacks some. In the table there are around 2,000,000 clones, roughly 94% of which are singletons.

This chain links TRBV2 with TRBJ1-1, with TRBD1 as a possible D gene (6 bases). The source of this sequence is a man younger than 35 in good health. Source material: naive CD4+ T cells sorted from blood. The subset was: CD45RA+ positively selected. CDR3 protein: CASMLGATGTKNTEAFF. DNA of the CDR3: TGTGCCAGCATGTTAGGAGCCACCGGGACAAAGAACACTGAAGCTTTCTTT.